A selection of T cell receptor beta chains follows, all from one sample in a study of blood T cell repertoires in COVID-19. The method was immunoSEQ multiplex PCR; TCRdb's version includes in-frame clones alone and lacks a portion of them. Of 250,000 to 300,000 clones listed, roughly 80% are singletons. Sequences were obtained from PBMCs or T cells enriched from blood (not recorded which). The receptors originated from a man aged 40-50 years who had been exposed to COVID-19. Each CDR3 is given with its conserved first and last residue. The D gene is left open where the match is weak. Size tells how often a clone was seen (once, few, many) or the class of an expanded clone, and some rows leave it out.

v_call: TRBV9
d_call: TRBD2
j_call: TRBJ2-1
clone_size: once
cdr3_aa: CASSGGTSGSYEQFF
cdr3_nt: TGTGCCAGCAGCGGGGGGACTAGCGGGAGCTATGAGCAGTTCTTC

v_call: TRBV5-8
d_call: .
j_call: TRBJ2-5
clone_size: .
cdr3_aa: CASSRGPYRKQETQYF
cdr3_nt: TGTGCCAGCAGCCGTGGGCCATACCGAAAGCAAGAGACCCAGTACTTC

v_call: TRBV5-5
d_call: .
j_call: TRBJ2-3
clone_size: few
cdr3_aa: CASSLVHTDTQYF
cdr3_nt: TGTGCCAGCAGCTTGGTTCACACAGATACGCAGTATTTT

v_call: TRBV5-1
d_call: TRBD2
j_call: TRBJ2-1
clone_size: .
cdr3_aa: CASSLAVTSGSNEQFF
cdr3_nt: TGCGCCAGCAGCTTGGCAGTGACTAGCGGGAGCAATGAGCAGTTCTTC

v_call: TRBV7-9
d_call: TRBD2
j_call: TRBJ2-3
clone_size: once
cdr3_aa: CASSLVIAGVPRDTQYF
cdr3_nt: TGTGCCAGCAGCTTAGTGATAGCGGGTGTACCTAGAGATACGCAGTATTTT

v_call: TRBV10-3
d_call: TRBD2
j_call: TRBJ2-7
clone_size: .
cdr3_aa: CAISASSGRAGEQYF
cdr3_nt: TGTGCCATCAGTGCCTCTAGCGGGAGGGCGGGCGAGCAGTACTTC

v_call: TRBV7-8
d_call: TRBD1
j_call: TRBJ1-2
clone_size: once
cdr3_aa: CASSLQGSGGYTF
cdr3_nt: TGTGCCAGCAGCCTACAGGGGTCGGGAGGCTACACCTTC

v_call: TRBV10-3
d_call: .
j_call: TRBJ2-5
clone_size: few
cdr3_aa: CAIGSLQETQYF
cdr3_nt: TGTGCCATCGGGAGTCTCCAAGAGACCCAGTACTTC

v_call: TRBV11-1
d_call: TRBD2
j_call: TRBJ2-5
clone_size: .
cdr3_aa: CASSLTSGSGETQYF
cdr3_nt: TGTGCCAGCAGCTTGACTAGCGGGAGCGGGGAGACCCAGTACTTC

v_call: TRBV18
d_call: TRBD1
j_call: TRBJ2-3
clone_size: .
cdr3_aa: CASSRDRGGSDTQYF
cdr3_nt: TGTGCCAGCTCCCGCGACAGGGGCGGGTCAGATACGCAGTATTTT

v_call: TRBV2
d_call: .
j_call: TRBJ1-6
clone_size: .
cdr3_aa: CASRDGGRNNSPLHF
cdr3_nt: TGTGCCAGCAGGGACGGAGGGCGGAATAATTCACCCCTCCACTTT

v_call: TRBV19
d_call: .
j_call: TRBJ1-1
clone_size: .
cdr3_aa: CASGREAFF
cdr3_nt: TGTGCCAGTGGCAGGGAAGCTTTCTTT

v_call: TRBV10-3
d_call: .
j_call: TRBJ1-4
clone_size: .
cdr3_aa: CAISEPGGEEKLFF
cdr3_nt: TGTGCCATCAGTGAGCCCGGGGGGGAAGAAAAACTGTTTTTT

v_call: TRBV7-9
d_call: .
j_call: TRBJ2-7
clone_size: .
cdr3_aa: CASSPVLADSYEQYF
cdr3_nt: TGTGCCAGCAGCCCCGTGTTAGCGGACTCCTACGAGCAGTACTTC

v_call: TRBV6-5
d_call: .
j_call: TRBJ2-3
clone_size: .
cdr3_aa: CASSRRQATDTQYF
cdr3_nt: TGTGCCAGCAGCCGACGACAGGCCACAGATACGCAGTATTTT

v_call: TRBV13
d_call: TRBD1
j_call: TRBJ2-1
clone_size: .
cdr3_aa: CASSLEGAAYNEQFF
cdr3_nt: TGTGCCAGCAGCTTAGAGGGGGCGGCCTACAATGAGCAGTTCTTC

v_call: TRBV5-1
d_call: TRBD2
j_call: TRBJ2-5
clone_size: .
cdr3_aa: CASSGGINEGGPWETQYF
cdr3_nt: TGCGCCAGCAGCGGTGGGATAAACGAGGGAGGGCCGTGGGAGACCCAGTACTTC

v_call: TRBV5-1
d_call: TRBD2
j_call: TRBJ2-3
clone_size: .
cdr3_aa: CASSLSGRDGDTQYF
cdr3_nt: TGCGCCAGCAGCTTAAGCGGGAGGGATGGGGATACGCAGTATTTT

v_call: TRBV11-2
d_call: TRBD2
j_call: TRBJ2-7
clone_size: .
cdr3_aa: CASSLKAGGVAETSYEQYF
cdr3_nt: TGTGCCAGCAGCTTAAAGGCCGGGGGGGTAGCGGAAACCTCCTACGAGCAGTACTTC

v_call: TRBV7-9
d_call: TRBD1
j_call: TRBJ2-7
clone_size: .
cdr3_aa: CASRGQGDAYEQYF
cdr3_nt: TGTGCCAGCAGAGGACAGGGGGACGCCTACGAGCAGTACTTC

v_call: TRBV19
d_call: .
j_call: TRBJ2-6
clone_size: .
cdr3_aa: CASTQDSGANVLTF
cdr3_nt: TGTGCCAGTACACAAGACTCTGGGGCCAACGTCCTGACTTTC

v_call: TRBV4-1
d_call: .
j_call: TRBJ1-1
clone_size: few
cdr3_aa: CASSQGWQAQGGTEAFF
cdr3_nt: TGCGCCAGCAGCCAAGGCTGGCAGGCGCAGGGAGGCACTGAAGCTTTCTTT

v_call: TRBV2
d_call: .
j_call: TRBJ1-2
clone_size: .
cdr3_aa: CASSDGRAYGYTF
cdr3_nt: TGTGCCAGCAGTGATGGCAGGGCCTATGGCTACACCTTC

v_call: TRBV20-1
d_call: .
j_call: TRBJ2-7
clone_size: .
cdr3_aa: CSASLDRIYEQYF
cdr3_nt: TGCAGTGCTAGTTTGGACAGAATATACGAGCAGTACTTC

v_call: TRBV5-1
d_call: TRBD2
j_call: TRBJ2-1
clone_size: few
cdr3_aa: CASSFTGLAGPYNEQFF
cdr3_nt: TGCGCCAGCAGCTTCACGGGACTAGCGGGACCCTACAATGAGCAGTTCTTC

v_call: TRBV6-5
d_call: TRBD1
j_call: TRBJ2-1
clone_size: .
cdr3_aa: CASSWGQSNEQFF
cdr3_nt: TGTGCCAGCAGTTGGGGACAGAGCAATGAGCAGTTCTTC

v_call: TRBV18
d_call: TRBD1
j_call: TRBJ1-6
clone_size: .
cdr3_aa: CASSPEQGRNSPLHF
cdr3_nt: TGTGCCAGCTCACCCGAACAGGGGCGGAATTCACCCCTCCACTTT

v_call: TRBV6-1
d_call: .
j_call: TRBJ1-4
clone_size: .
cdr3_aa: CASSDRGWVNEKLFF
cdr3_nt: TGTGCCAGCAGTGACAGGGGATGGGTTAATGAAAAACTGTTTTTT

v_call: TRBV11-2
d_call: .
j_call: TRBJ1-2
clone_size: .
cdr3_aa: CASRPLEPGYGYTF
cdr3_nt: TGTGCCAGCCGACCATTGGAACCAGGCTATGGCTACACCTTC

v_call: TRBV19
d_call: .
j_call: TRBJ2-3
clone_size: .
cdr3_aa: CASSPQGMVSDTQYF
cdr3_nt: TGTGCCAGTAGTCCGCAGGGGATGGTGTCAGATACGCAGTATTTT

v_call: TRBV9
d_call: TRBD2
j_call: TRBJ2-2
clone_size: .
cdr3_aa: CACISGASGELFF
cdr3_nt: TGTGCCTGCATCAGCGGGGCGAGCGGGGAGCTGTTTTTT